The next 19 T cell receptor beta chains were all read from a single sample in a study of T cell repertoires in cytomegalovirus infection (dated by TCRdb to about 2019). These reads were obtained on an Illumina HiSeq 1500. TCRdb's own reprocessing of the public reads used fastp at Q25 and MiXCR and kept productive beta chains. Entries that share a CDR3 protein sequence are merged under the most common genes and DNA. The sample contains over 150,000 distinct CDR3 sequences, 15% to 20% of them found a single time. In total, the top ten clones hold around 2.7% of the sample. Sequenced sample: PBMCs. The receptors come from a human donor in good health (CMV status not recorded). Some clones in this sample may be carry-over from other donors' samples.

This clonotype was picked up many times. The chain combines TRBV7-2 with TRBJ2-1, with 7 bases aligning to TRBD2. The ends lost 5 bases at V and 0 bases at J; junction bases unmatched: 7. Germline CDR1 SGHTA, CDR2 FQGNSA. The CDR3 runs 16 residues. CDR3 DNA sequence: TGTGCCAGCAGCCCGGGGGAGGGACGCTCCTACAATGAGCAGTTCTTC. Translation: CASSPGEGRSYNEQFF.

The J gene is TRBJ1-1, the V gene TRBV15; D possibly corresponds to TRBD1 (6 bases). The CDR3 extends over 14 amino acids. V dropped 8 bases and J dropped 3 bases, with 16 bases sitting between them. The germline gives CDR1 LNHNV, CDR2 YYDKDF (reference sequence). The CDR3 loop is CATVPQGLDTEAFF. The CDR3 region has the DNA TGTGCCACCGTACCACAGGGCTTAGACACTGAAGCTTTCTTT.

This clonotype was seen repeatedly, ten times or more. This chain uses TRBV7-2 with TRBJ2-5; 8 nucleotides agree with TRBD1. The CDR3 length is 18 residues. Losses at the gene ends were 0 bases for V and 4 bases for J; bases not matched to a gene: 13. In germline, CDR1 is SGHTA, CDR2 FQGNSA. CDR3 nucleotides: TGTGCCAGCAGCTTAGCAAGGTTCGGACAGGGAGGAGGAGAGACCCAGTACTTC. Protein product: CASSLARFGQGGGETQYF.

This clonotype has ten or more counts. The rearrangement uses TRBV7-2 and TRBJ2-3; D is unclear. CDR3 length equals 15 residues. V was trimmed by 7 bases and J by 0 bases, leaving 14 bases between them. Per germline, CDR1 SGHTA and CDR2 FQGNSA. The CDR3 region is CASTPSLASTDTQYF. CDR3 DNA sequence: TGTGCCAGCACCCCCTCACTCGCTAGCACAGATACGCAGTATTTT.

This clonotype was seen a few times. This chain links TRBV7-2 with TRBJ2-2, with TRBD2 matching over 13 bases. After removal of 5 bases from V and 4 bases from J, the junction contained 10 bases not matched to a gene. Germline V gene lookup returns CDR1 SGHTA and CDR2 FQGNSA. The CDR3 has 18 residues. The CDR3 DNA sequence: TGTGCCAGCAGCCAGTTACTAGCGGGAGGGCCCGGCACCGGGGAGCTGTTTTTT. Translating gives CASSQLLAGGPGTGELFF.

This chain connects TRBV5-1 to TRBJ2-1; 7 nucleotides agree with TRBD2. In germline, CDR1 is SGHRS, CDR2 YFSETQ. Losses at the gene ends were 6 bases for V and 0 bases for J; bases not matched to a gene: 3. The CDR3 consists of 14 residues. CDR3 sequence: CASKAGDSYNEQFF. CDR3 DNA: TGCGCCAGCAAGGCGGGAGACTCCTACAATGAGCAGTTCTTC.

This chain links TRBV27 with TRBJ1-1; D gene ambiguous. The length of the CDR3 is 14 residues. Trimming shortened V by 6 bases and J by 1 base, and 12 bases separated the two germline ends. The V gene's germline CDR1 is MNHEY and CDR2 SMNVEV (reference sequence). CDR3 coding DNA: TGTGCCAGCAGCTCTGAGACTTGGAACACTGAAGCTTTCTTT. It encodes CASSSETWNTEAFF.

This clonotype was counted at least ten times. The chain combines TRBV28 with TRBJ2-3; possibly TRBD2 for D (5 bases). Trimming removed 4 bases from V and 9 bases from J, with 26 bases in between. Germline V lookup: CDR1 MDHEN, CDR2 SYDVKM. This CDR3 spans 17 amino acids. In nucleotides, the CDR3 is TGTGCCAGCAGTTCCCCCATCGGGATCTCCCCAGGCGAGACGCAGTATTTT. Translated, it gives CASSSPIGISPGETQYF. The full variable domain, rest sourced from reference TRBV28 and TRBJ2-3, is DVKVTQSSRYLVKRTGEKVFLECVQDMDHENMFWYRQDPGLGLRLIYFSYDVKMKEKGDIPEGYSVSREKKERFSLILESASTNQTSMYLCASSSPIGISPGETQYFGPGTRLTVL.

Remarks on this clonotype: This may be a read error, as it is one base from a much larger clone. The chain uses TRBV6-5 and TRBJ2-7; TRBD1 agrees at 7 bases. The CDR3 is 13 residues long. The germline V gene encodes CDR1 MNHEY and CDR2 SVGAGI. The J segment lost 3 bases and the V segment lost 6 bases, leaving 5 bases of the junction unmatched. The CDR3 DNA follows: TGTGCCAGCAGGACCCGACAGGGCTACGAGCAGTACTTC. Its translation is CASRTRQGYEQYF.

This clonotype was seen ten or more times. The gene calls are TRBV7-2 and TRBJ2-7, with D hard to call. Deletions cut 6 bases from V and 3 bases from J, with 6 bases between. There are 11 residues in the CDR3. Germline CDR1 SGHTA, CDR2 FQGNSA. The CDR3 nucleotides read TGTGCCAGCAGGCGTTACTACGAGCAGTACTTC. Translated: CASRRYYEQYF.

This clonotype was picked up many times. The chain's CDR3 is CASSLRERRSEQYF. The CDR3 nucleotides are TGTGCCAGCAGCTTACGGGAGCGGCGGTCCGAGCAGTACTTC. The V and J genes are TRBV7-8 and TRBJ2-7; D perhaps matches TRBD2 (6 bases). CDR3 length: 14 residues. In germline, CDR1 is SGHVS, CDR2 FQNEAQ. With 2 bases removed from V and 6 bases from J, the gap between germline ends came to 14 bases.

This clonotype appeared a few times. The V and J genes are TRBV7-3 and TRBJ1-1, with D hard to call. Trimming pared 5 bases from V and 9 bases from J, leaving 19 bases between. This CDR3 has 14 amino acids. Germline V gene lookup returns CDR1 SGHTA and CDR2 FQGTGA. CDR3 sequence: CASSTNTGSGKAFF. CDR3 sequence (DNA): TGTGCCAGCAGCACGAACACCGGGAGTGGTAAAGCTTTCTTT. Full variable domain (missing parts from reference TRBV7-3 and TRBJ1-1): GAGVSQTPSNKVTEKGKYVELRCDPISGHTALYWYRQSLGQGPEFLIYFQGTGAADDSGLPNDRFFAVRPEGSVSTLKIQRTERGDSAVYLCASSTNTGSGKAFFGQGTRLTVV.

The chain joins TRBV6-2 or TRBV6-3 to TRBJ2-2, with 10 bases lining up with TRBD2. Germline values: CDR1 MNHEY, CDR2 SVGEGT. The CDR3 has 15 residues. V lost 7 bases to trimming and J lost 6 bases; unmatched junction nucleotides: 8. The CDR3 region has the DNA TGTGCCAGCAAGGCTAGCGGGAGTTGGGCCGGGGAGCTGTTTTTT. Its translation: CASKASGSWAGELFF.

In regard to this clonotype: Given a much more abundant clone one base away, this may be a read error. The chain carries TRBV7-3 and TRBJ2-1; D unresolved. Trimming took off 1 base at V and 7 bases at J, with 17 bases between the two ends. This CDR3 has 16 amino acids. Germline assignment: CDR1 SGHTA and CDR2 FQGTGA. CDR3 amino acids: CASSLRSPTGGNEQFF. In DNA, the CDR3 is TGTGCCAGCAGCTTAAGAAGCCCTACGGGTGGGAATGAGCAGTTCTTC.

A word on this clonotype: One end of the junction is discordant with germline, which a read error may explain. The genes are TRBV20-1 and TRBJ2-7; weak D call: TRBD2 (7 bases). The CDR3 runs to 11 residues. Germline-derived CDR1 and CDR2 are DFQATT and SNEGSKA (reference sequence). The CDR3 loop is CSAPMAGGPLF. The CDR3 coding sequence is TGCAGTGCTCCTATGGCCGGGGGGCCATTGTTC.

CDR3 in amino acids: CASSLGGGSGTEAFF. In nucleotides, the CDR3 is TGTGCCAGCAGTTTAGGTGGGGGCTCGGGGACTGAAGCTTTCTTT. The chain recombines TRBV12-3 or TRBV12-4 with TRBJ1-1; D may be TRBD1 (6 bases). Trimming pared 1 base from V and 5 bases from J, leaving 14 bases between. This CDR3 has 15 amino acids.

The table lists this clonotype with many counts. This chain connects TRBV7-8 to TRBJ2-1; D may be TRBD2 (5 bases). Deletions cut 1 base from V and 2 bases from J, with 6 bases between. CDR1 and CDR2 (germline): SGHVS, FQNEAQ. This CDR3 has 14 residues. The CDR3 reads CASSLELAYNEQFF. The CDR3 DNA follows: TGTGCCAGCAGCTTAGAACTAGCCTACAATGAGCAGTTCTTC.

This clonotype showed up many times. This chain connects TRBV7-8 to TRBJ2-1; D is possibly TRBD1 (9 bases). Germline CDR1 SGHVS, CDR2 FQNEAQ. CDR3 length: 16 residues. V lost 5 bases to trimming and J lost 7 bases, with 21 bases between them. DNA of the CDR3: TGTGCCAGCAGCCAACGGGGGGGACAGGGAGGGAATGAGCAGTTCTTC. Protein: CASSQRGGQGGNEQFF.

This clonotype has at least ten counts. The chain recombines TRBV7-9 with TRBJ1-1; D gene unclear. Trimming pared 5 bases from V and 2 bases from J, leaving 12 bases between. This CDR3 contains 14 residues. Germline V CDR1 and CDR2: SEHNR, FQNEAQ (reference sequence). The CDR3 nucleotides are TGTGCCAGCAGCCCGGTGGCACGAAACACTGAAGCTTTCTTT. It yields the protein CASSPVARNTEAFF.